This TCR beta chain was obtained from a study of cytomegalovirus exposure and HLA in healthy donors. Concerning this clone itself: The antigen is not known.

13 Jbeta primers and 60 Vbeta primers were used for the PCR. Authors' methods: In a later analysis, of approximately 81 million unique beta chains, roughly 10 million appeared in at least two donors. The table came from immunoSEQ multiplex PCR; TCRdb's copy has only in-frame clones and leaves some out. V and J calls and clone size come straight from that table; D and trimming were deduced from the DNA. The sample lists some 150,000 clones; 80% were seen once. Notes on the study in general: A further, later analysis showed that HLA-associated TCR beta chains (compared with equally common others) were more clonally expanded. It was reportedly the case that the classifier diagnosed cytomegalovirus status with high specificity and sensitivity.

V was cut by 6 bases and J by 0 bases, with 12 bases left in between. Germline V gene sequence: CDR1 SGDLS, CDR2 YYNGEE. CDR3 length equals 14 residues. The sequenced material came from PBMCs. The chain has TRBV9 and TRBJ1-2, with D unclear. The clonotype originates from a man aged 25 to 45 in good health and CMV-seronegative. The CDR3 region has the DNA TGTGCCAGCACCAAGTCGGGGACTAACTATGGCTACACCTTC. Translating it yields CASTKSGTNYGYTF.